This section outlines one TCR beta chain sequence together with its context. The antigen is unknown. The data were taken from a study of shared clonotypes between healthy human individuals. Study background: Per-donor plates numbered three CD4 naive, three CD4 memory, two CD8 naive and one CD8 memory.

Notes on the study in general: Among non-shared clonotypes, generation probabilities were lower than among those shared by all four donors. Limited genetic and exposure-history diversity came from having few donors.

TCRdb's table, derived via immunoSEQ multiplex PCR, lists solely in-frame clones and lacks some. Among roughly 2.6 million clones listed, approximately 94% were seen once. CDR1 ENHRY and CDR2 SYGVKD come from the germline V gene. This CDR3 has 15 residues. Unmatched junction bases numbered 9, after V lost 5 bases and J lost 10 bases. V usage is TRBV10-3 and J usage is TRBJ1-6; 9 positions agree with TRBD1. The receptor's source is a man aged 18 to 35 in good health. The sample comprised naive CD4+ T cells sorted from blood. Subset specified: CD45RA+ positively selected. The CDR3 DNA is TGTGCCATCAGTCGAGGGGACAGGGAACGCTCACCCCTCCACTTT. Protein sequence: CAISRGDRERSPLHF.